These 9 T cell receptor beta chains were all obtained from the same sample, sequenced in a study of blood T cell repertoires in COVID-19. Repertoires were generated with immunoSEQ multiplex PCR, while TCRdb's copy carries only in-frame clones and drops some. The sample holds about 220,000 clones, 75% to 90% seen once. Sequencing input: peripheral blood. These receptors all come from a human donor in a cohort sampled during active COVID-19.

The chain carries TRBV14 and TRBJ1-2, with D possibly being TRBD1 (6 bases). The length of the CDR3 is 13 residues. The germline V gene encodes CDR1 SGHDN and CDR2 FVKESK. With 4 bases removed from V and 8 bases from J, the gap between germline ends came to 14 bases. The CDR3 sequence is CASSPRGGRGYTF. CDR3 nucleotides: TGTGCCAGCAGCCCCCGGGGGGGGCGCGGCTACACCTTC. The whole variable domain, remainder taken from reference TRBV14 and TRBJ1-2, is EAGVTQFPSHSVIEKGQTVTLRCDPISGHDNLYWYRRVMGKEIKFLLHFVKESKQDESGMPNNRFLAERTGGTYSTLKVQPAELEDSGVYFCASSPRGGRGYTFGSGTRLTVV.

The V gene is TRBV2, the J gene TRBJ1-5, with D possibly TRBD1 on 5 matching bases. V lost 6 bases, J lost 6 bases, and 12 bases lay in between. Looked up from germline, CDR1 is SNHLY and CDR2 is FYNNEI. CDR3 length equals 13 residues. In DNA form, the CDR3 reads TGTGCCAGCAGCAAGCAGGGAACTCAGCCCCAGCATTTT. It specifies CASSKQGTQPQHF.

This clone was seen more than once but under ten times. The rearrangement links TRBV28 to TRBJ2-1; weak D call: TRBD1 (5 bases). This CDR3 contains 16 residues. Germline-derived CDR1 and CDR2 are MDHEN and SYDVKM. Between the trimmed V and J ends, which lost 5 bases and 2 bases, there was a span of 16 bases. The CDR3 nucleotides read TGTGCCAGCAGTCCACGAGTCAGGGAACCCTACAATGAGCAGTTCTTC. Translating it yields CASSPRVREPYNEQFF.

This sequence joins TRBV7-3 and TRBJ1-6, with D perhaps TRBD1 (5 bases). Trimming stripped 1 base from V and 9 bases from J, with 13 bases between. The CDR3 is 15 amino acids. Germline V lookup: CDR1 SGHTA, CDR2 FQGTGA. The chain's CDR3 is CASSLSPQGGSPLHF. In nucleotides, the CDR3 is TGTGCCAGCAGCTTAAGTCCGCAGGGAGGTTCACCCCTCCACTTT.

The V and J genes are TRBV30 and TRBJ2-7, with D perhaps matching TRBD2 (6 bases). The CDR3 spans 13 residues. Trimming removed 0 bases from V and 1 base from J, with 7 bases in between. Germline V gene lookup returns CDR1 GTSNPN and CDR2 SVGIG (reference sequence). CDR3 residues: CAWSVGLSYEQYF. The CDR3, as DNA: TGTGCCTGGAGTGTGGGACTGTCCTACGAGCAGTACTTC. Complete variable domain (other parts from reference TRBV30 and TRBJ2-7): SQTIHQWPATLVQPVGSPLSLECTVEGTSNPNLYWYRQAAGRGLQLLFYSVGIGQISSEVPQNLSASRPQDRQFILSSKKLLLSDSGFYLCAWSVGLSYEQYFGPGTRLTVT.

The chain joins TRBV5-1 to TRBJ1-5; D uncertain. The CDR3 contains 15 residues. In germline, CDR1 is SGHRS, CDR2 YFSETQ. Trimming stripped 0 bases from V and 0 bases from J, with 7 bases between. CDR3 in amino acids: CASSLDSNSNQPQHF. The CDR3 DNA sequence: TGCGCCAGCAGCTTGGATTCTAATAGCAATCAGCCCCAGCATTTT.

This chain joins TRBV27 and TRBJ2-7; D is perhaps TRBD2 (6 bases). CDR1 and CDR2 from the germline V gene are MNHEY and SMNVEV (reference sequence). There are 14 residues in the CDR3. V was cut by 2 bases and J by 2 bases, with 10 bases left in between. CDR3 in DNA: TGTGCCAGCAGTTTAGGGGACTTGCCCTACGAGCAGTACTTC. As protein: CASSLGDLPYEQYF.

The V call is TRBV6-6, the J call TRBJ1-5; 7 positions agree with TRBD1. V lost 6 bases, J lost 3 bases, and 5 bases stayed unmatched. The germline V gene has CDR1 MNHNY and CDR2 SVGAGI (reference sequence). There are 14 residues in the CDR3. CDR3: CASSLGTDNQPQHF. CDR3 nucleotide sequence: TGTGCCAGCAGCCTTGGGACAGACAATCAGCCCCAGCATTTT.

This clone has only a few counts. This chain connects TRBV7-8 to TRBJ2-1; TRBD2 agrees at 7 bases. V dropped 2 bases and J dropped 12; count of bases not matched to a gene: 16. Looked up from germline, CDR1 is SGHVS and CDR2 is FQNEAQ. CDR3 size: 16 residues. CDR3 sequence: CASSLRGDYLTLVQFF. In DNA, the CDR3 is TGTGCCAGCAGCTTACGTGGGGACTACCTTACACTCGTGCAGTTCTTC.